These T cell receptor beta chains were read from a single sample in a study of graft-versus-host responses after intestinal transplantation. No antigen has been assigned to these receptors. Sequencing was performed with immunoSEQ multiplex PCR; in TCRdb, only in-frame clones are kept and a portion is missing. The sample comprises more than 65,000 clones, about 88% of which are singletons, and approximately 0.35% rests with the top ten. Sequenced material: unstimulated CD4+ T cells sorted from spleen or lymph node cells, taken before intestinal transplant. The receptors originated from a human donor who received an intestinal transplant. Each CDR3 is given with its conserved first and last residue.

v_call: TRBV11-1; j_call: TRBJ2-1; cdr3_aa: CASSPVPSSYNEQFF
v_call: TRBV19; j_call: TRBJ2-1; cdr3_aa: CASSIRGSNNEQFF
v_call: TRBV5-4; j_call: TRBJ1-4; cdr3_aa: CASSLVFAGTPANEKLFF
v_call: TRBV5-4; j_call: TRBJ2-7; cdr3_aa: CASSRGTASYEQYF
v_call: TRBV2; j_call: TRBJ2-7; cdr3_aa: CASSGEVPEQYF
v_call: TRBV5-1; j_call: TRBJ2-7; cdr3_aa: CASSLEGQGYEQYF
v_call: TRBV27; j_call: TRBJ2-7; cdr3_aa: CASKGRRGYEQYF
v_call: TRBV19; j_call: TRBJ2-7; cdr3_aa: CASSPAPTGSEQYF
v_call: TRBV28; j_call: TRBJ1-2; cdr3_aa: CASSLAITEGGYTF
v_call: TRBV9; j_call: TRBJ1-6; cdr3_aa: CASSGGGRPSQNSPLHF